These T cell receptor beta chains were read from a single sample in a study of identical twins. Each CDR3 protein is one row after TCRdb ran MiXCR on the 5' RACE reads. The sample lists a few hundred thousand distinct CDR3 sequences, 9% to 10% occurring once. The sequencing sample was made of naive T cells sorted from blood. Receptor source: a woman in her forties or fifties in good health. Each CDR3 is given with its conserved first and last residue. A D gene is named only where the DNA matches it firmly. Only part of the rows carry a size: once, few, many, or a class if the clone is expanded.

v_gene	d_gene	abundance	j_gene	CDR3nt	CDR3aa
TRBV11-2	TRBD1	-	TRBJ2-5	TGTGCCTTGGCAGGGGGCGCGGCCAGCCAAGAGACCCAGTACTTC	CALAGGAASQETQYF
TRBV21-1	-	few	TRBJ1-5	TGTGCCAGCAGCAAGCCCTTTCCGGGACAGATCAATCAGCCCCAGCATTTT	CASSKPFPGQINQPQHF
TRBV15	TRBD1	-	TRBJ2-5	TGTGCCACCAGCAGAAGACAGGGGGCGGAGACCCAGTACTTC	CATSRRQGAETQYF
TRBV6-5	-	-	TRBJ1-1	TGTGCCAGCAGTTATTCTCGGGGGGGGTTCGCTGAAGCTTTCTTT	CASSYSRGGFAEAFF
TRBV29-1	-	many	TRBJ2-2	TGCGCCACAGGGTTTAGTGTCACGAACACCGGGGAGCTGTTTTTT	CATGFSVTNTGELFF
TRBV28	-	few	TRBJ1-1	TGTGCCAGCAGTCTGTCGGCGGGAACCACTGAAGCTTTCTTT	CASSLSAGTTEAFF
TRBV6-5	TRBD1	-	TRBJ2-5	TGTGCCAGCAGTCGGGACAGGGGTCACCAAGAGACCCAGTACTTC	CASSRDRGHQETQYF
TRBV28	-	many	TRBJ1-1	TGTGCCAGCAGTTTAAATACAAAGCCCACTGAAGCTTTCTTT	CASSLNTKPTEAFF
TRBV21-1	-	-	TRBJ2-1	TGTGCCAACAGACAGGGGGGGAGCTCCTACAATGAGCAGTTCTTC	CANRQGGSSYNEQFF
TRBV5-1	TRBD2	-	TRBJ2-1	TGCGCCAGCAGCTCGGGACTAGCAAACGGCCATGAGCAGTTCTTC	CASSSGLANGHEQFF
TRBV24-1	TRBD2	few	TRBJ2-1	TGTGCCACCAGTGATTTCCTCACTAGCGGGAGTATCCATGAGCAGTTCTTC	CATSDFLTSGSIHEQFF
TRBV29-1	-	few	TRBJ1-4	TGCAGCGTTGGGCGGACTAATGAAAAACTGTTTTTT	CSVGRTNEKLFF
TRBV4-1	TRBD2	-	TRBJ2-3	TGCGCCAGCAGCCAAGAGGAACTAGCGGGGGGCACAGATACGCAGTATTTT	CASSQEELAGGTDTQYF
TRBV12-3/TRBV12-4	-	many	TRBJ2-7	TGTGCCAGCAGCCTTGGGGGCGAGCAGTACTTC	CASSLGGEQYF
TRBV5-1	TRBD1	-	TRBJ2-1	TGCGCCAGCAGCTTGGTCGGGACAGGTGCTGAGCAGTTCTTC	CASSLVGTGAEQFF
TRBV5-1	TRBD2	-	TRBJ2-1	TGCGCCAGCAGCTTGTGGCCTAGCGGGAGTTCCAGGCACAATGAGCAGTTCTTC	CASSLWPSGSSRHNEQFF
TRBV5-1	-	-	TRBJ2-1	TGCGCCAGCAGCTTTAGCCTCAATGAGCAGTTCTTC	CASSFSLNEQFF